This T cell receptor beta chain was observed in a study of blood T cell repertoires in COVID-19. This clone was found many times. The V and J ends lost 2 bases and 7 bases respectively, with 10 bases between them. Looked up from germline, CDR1 is SGHNT and CDR2 is YYREEE (reference sequence). CDR3 size: 13 residues. Authors' methods: Nucleated cell counts were estimated from reference gene primer amplification. Sequenced by immunoSEQ multiplex PCR; TCRdb stores in-frame clones only, minus some. The V and J calls and clone size were taken over from that table, and D and trimming were inferred from the DNA. The sample shows fewer than 400,000 clones, about 83% of them seen only once.

The genes are TRBV5-4 and TRBJ2-1, with D uncertain. The clonotype was recovered from a man aged 25 to 40 with active or convalescent COVID-19. The sequenced material came from peripheral blood. CDR3 sequence: CASSLVTGNEQFF. The DNA of the CDR3 is TGTGCCAGCAGCTTAGTTACGGGTAATGAGCAGTTCTTC. The whole variable domain, filled in from reference TRBV5-4 and TRBJ2-1, reads ETGVTQSPTHLIKTRGQQVTLRCSSQSGHNTVSWYQQALGQGPQFIFQYYREEENGRGNFPPRFSGLQFPNYSSELNVNALELDDSALYLCASSLVTGNEQFFGPGTRLTVL.